This T cell receptor (beta chain) emerged from a study of blood T cell repertoires in COVID-19. Study context: Acute-phase and convalescent COVID-19 samples originated in the United States, Italy and Spain. The cDNA or gDNA used as material had been derived from T cells, B-cell-depleted T cells, or PBMCs.

Some clones are missing from TCRdb's copy, which holds only in-frame ones; the method was immunoSEQ multiplex PCR. The sample holds some 450,000 clones; around nine tenths are singletons and the top ten take roughly 0.87%. With V trimmed by 3 bases and J by 4 bases, 3 bases remained unmatched. Germline-derived CDR1 and CDR2 are WNHNN and SYGVQD (reference sequence). The CDR3 consists of 16 residues. Patients from Seattle were sampled longitudinally, starting during active infection. The table lists this clone with many counts. Other nucleotide sequences in the sample specify the same CDR3. The sample was peripheral blood. This chain connects TRBV10-1 to TRBJ2-3; 14 bases map to TRBD2. This receptor was obtained from a man aged 18-30 years with COVID-19, enrolled during active disease. DNA for the CDR3: TGCGCCAGCAGTGAAGGGACTAGCGGGAGCTCAGATACGCAGTATTTT. Encoded protein: CASSEGTSGSSDTQYF.